The source of this T cell receptor (beta chain) is a study of cytomegalovirus exposure and HLA in healthy donors. Germline V gives CDR1 MDHEN, CDR2 SYDVKM. The CDR3 covers 15 residues. It was with 60 Vbeta and 13 Jbeta primers that the PCR ran. Sequenced by immunoSEQ multiplex PCR; TCRdb stores in-frame clones only, minus some. This table lists approximately 210,000 clones. In regard to this clone: A junction end diverges from the germline sequence, so it may reflect a read error.

The sequencing sample was made of PBMCs. The chain employs TRBV28 and TRBJ2-3, with 7 nucleotides matching TRBD2. This TCR came from a woman aged 25 to 39 in good health and CMV-seropositive. The chain's CDR3 is CASSLWGGDTDTRYF. CDR3 DNA: TGTGCCAGCAGTTTGTGGGGGGGAGACACAGATACGCGGTATTTT. Based on the CDR3 plus reference TRBV28 and TRBJ2-3, the full variable domain is DVKVTQSSRYLVKRTGEKVFLECVQDMDHENMFWYRQDPGLGLRLIYFSYDVKMKEKGDIPEGYSVSREKKERFSLILESASTNQTSMYLCASSLWGGDTDTRYFGPGTRLTVL.